This T cell receptor (beta chain) was captured in a study of OX40 agonist ivuxolimab in advanced cancers. This clone was recorded once. TCRdb's table, derived via immunoSEQ multiplex PCR, lists solely in-frame clones and lacks some. The sample lists approximately 67,000 clones, roughly 90% occurring once. The germline CDR1 and CDR2 sequences are SGHVS and FQNEAQ. The CDR3 has 18 amino acids. V lost 2 bases to trimming and J lost 9 bases; unmatched junction nucleotides: 20. V gene TRBV7-8 combines with J gene TRBJ2-7, with 9 bases lining up with TRBD2. This sequence was found in an adult with an advanced solid tumor such as melanoma, head and neck, liver or kidney cancer. The specimen comprised CD4+ or CD8+ T cells sorted from blood, sampled in a trial of the OX40 agonist ivuxolimab. The CDR3 DNA reads TGTGCCAGCAGCTTACAGGTGGATGGGGGGACTAGCCCGCGGACGCAGTACTTC. Residues: CASSLQVDGGTSPRTQYF.